Below, 23 T cell receptor beta chains from the same sample are listed, as sequenced in a study of cytomegalovirus exposure and HLA in healthy donors. The PCR employed 60 Vbeta primers together with 13 Jbeta primers. Generated by immunoSEQ multiplex PCR, the TCRdb table keeps only in-frame clones and is missing some. This sample has more than 100,000 clones, with roughly 89% found just once. The sequenced sample consisted of PBMCs. The source of these receptors is a woman aged 25-40 years in good health and CMV-seronegative.

This clone was picked up a small number of times. This chain connects TRBV5-6 to TRBJ1-4; 9 bases match TRBD1. The junction had 4 bases not matched to a gene; V was cut back by 0 bases and J by 7 bases. CDR1 and CDR2 from the germline V gene are SGHDT and YYEEEE. The CDR3 contains 15 residues. In DNA form, the CDR3 reads TGTGCCAGCAGCTTGGCGGGACAGGGTATTGAAAAACTGTTTTTT. It translates to CASSLAGQGIEKLFF.

V and J are TRBV6-5 and TRBJ2-7; 8 bases match TRBD1. V lost 2 bases and J lost 1; bases outside the gene matches: 7. This CDR3 is 16 amino acids long. Germline V gene lookup returns CDR1 MNHEY and CDR2 SVGAGI. The CDR3 spells CASSYHLGQDSYEQYF. The CDR3 DNA reads as TGTGCCAGCAGTTACCACCTGGGACAGGATTCCTACGAGCAGTACTTC.

In this sample, this clone turned up a few times. The chain combines TRBV6-4 with TRBJ2-3, with D tentatively TRBD1 (6 bases). Germline values: CDR1 MRHNA, CDR2 SNTAGT. This CDR3 has 14 residues. V gave up 7 bases and J gave up 7 bases, with 18 bases separating them. Written as DNA, the CDR3 is TGTGCCAGCAACATACAGGGCAATCGCTATACGCAGTATTTT. The encoded protein is CASNIQGNRYTQYF.

This chain uses TRBV7-2 with TRBJ1-1; no reliable D call. The CDR3 covers 13 residues. The V gene lost 3 bases and the J gene lost 6 bases, with 11 bases spanning the gap. Germline V CDR1 and CDR2: SGHTA, FQGNSA. The CDR3 DNA reads as TGTGCCAGCAGCTTTGATACTATGGCTGAAGCTTTCTTT. This gives the protein CASSFDTMAEAFF.

This chain links TRBV5-8 with TRBJ1-4; TRBD1 aligns across 7 bases. V lost 4 bases to trimming and J lost 4 bases; unmatched junction nucleotides: 7. The CDR3 spans 15 residues. Germline V gene data show CDR1 as SGHTS and CDR2 as YDEGEE. The CDR3 DNA sequence: TGTGCCAGCAGCGCGCGGGGACAGCTTAATGAAAAACTGTTTTTT. This encodes CASSARGQLNEKLFF.

This clone was counted once. The J gene is TRBJ2-1, the V gene TRBV7-9; TRBD1 matches 11 bases. This CDR3 region has 15 residues. Trimming removed 5 bases from V and 4 bases from J; junction bases left unmatched: 4. Germline V gene lookup returns CDR1 SEHNR and CDR2 FQNEAQ (reference sequence). The CDR3, as DNA: TGTGCCAGCAGCAAGGGACAGGGGGAGTACAATGAGCAGTTCTTC. Its translation is CASSKGQGEYNEQFF. The full variable domain, rest sourced from reference TRBV7-9 and TRBJ2-1, is DTGVSQNPRHKITKRGQNVTFRCDPISEHNRLYWYRQTLGQGPEFLTYFQNEAQLEKSRLLSDRFSAERPKGSFSTLEIQRTEQGDSAMYLCASSKGQGEYNEQFFGPGTRLTVL.

In DNA form, the CDR3 reads TGTGCCAGTAGTATAGAGGACAGCCGTCTGAACACTGAAGCTTTCTTT. Protein product: CASSIEDSRLNTEAFF. The V and J genes are TRBV19 and TRBJ1-1, with D tentatively TRBD1 (6 bases). Germline V gives CDR1 LNHDA, CDR2 SQIVND (reference sequence). V was clipped by 0 bases and J by 0 bases, with 11 bases between them. This CDR3 region has 16 residues.

The chain recombines TRBV19 with TRBJ1-1; D perhaps matches TRBD1 (6 bases). Germline assignment: CDR1 LNHDA and CDR2 SQIVND (reference sequence). V was cut by 3 bases and J by 5 bases, with 16 bases left in between. The CDR3 spans 15 residues. Written as DNA, the CDR3 is TGTGCCAGTAGTATCCCGGGGGGGGCGGGTACTGAAGCTTTCTTT. It yields the protein CASSIPGGAGTEAFF. Based on the CDR3 plus reference TRBV19 and TRBJ1-1, the full variable domain is DGGITQSPKYLFRKEGQNVTLSCEQNLNHDAMYWYRQDPGQGLRLIYYSQIVNDFQKGDIAEGYSVSREKKESFPLTVTSAQKNPTAFYLCASSIPGGAGTEAFFGQGTRLTVV.

The CDR3: CASSTRWTEEDSDTQYF. CDR3 bases: TGTGCCAGCAGTACCCGTTGGACAGAAGAAGATTCAGATACGCAGTATTTT. The V and J genes are TRBV28 and TRBJ2-3; a weak D match, TRBD1 (6 bases). The germline V gene has CDR1 MDHEN and CDR2 SYDVKM. The ends were cut back, 5 bases at V and 4 bases at J, with 22 bases in the middle. The CDR3 loop spans 17 amino acids.

V gene TRBV7-9 combines with J gene TRBJ1-3; D is unclear. The V gene's germline CDR1 is SEHNR and CDR2 FQNEAQ (reference sequence). V lost 8 bases, J lost 0 bases, and 11 bases lay in between. This CDR3 has 14 amino acids. As DNA, the CDR3 is TGTGCCAGCGGGAGGGCTCTCTCTGGAAACACCATATATTTT. As protein: CASGRALSGNTIYF.

The V call is TRBV9, the J call TRBJ2-7, with 8 bases matching TRBD1. Germline V gene sequence: CDR1 SGDLS, CDR2 YYNGEE. The J segment lost 5 bases and the V segment lost 0 bases, leaving 4 bases of the junction unmatched. The CDR3 has 14 amino acids. CDR3 region: CASSVGAGGHEQYF. The CDR3 coding sequence is TGTGCCAGCAGCGTAGGGGCAGGGGGCCACGAGCAGTACTTC. The complete variable domain, with remaining parts taken from reference TRBV9 and TRBJ2-7, reads DSGVTQTPKHLITATGQRVTLRCSPRSGDLSVYWYQQSLDQGLQFLIQYYNGEERAKGNILERFSAQQFPDLHSELNLSSLELGDSALYFCASSVGAGGHEQYFGPGTRLTVT.

Written as DNA, the CDR3 is TGTGCCTGGATTAGTGAACGCAATCAGCCCCAGCATTTT. Translated: CAWISERNQPQHF. This chain connects TRBV30 to TRBJ1-5; D gene ambiguous. Germline V gives CDR1 GTSNPN, CDR2 SVGIG (reference sequence). Trimming removed 4 bases at V and 2 bases at J, with 9 bases between. The CDR3 covers 13 residues.

The rearrangement uses TRBV11-2 and TRBJ2-6; 8 nucleotides agree with TRBD1. This CDR3 is built from 18 residues. Germline V gene lookup returns CDR1 SGHAT and CDR2 FQNNGV. J gave up 1 base and V 5 bases, and 10 bases lay outside the gene matches. The CDR3 spells CASSTRQGTLSGANVLTF. The CDR3 DNA is TGTGCCAGCAGCACCCGACAGGGGACACTATCTGGGGCCAACGTCCTGACTTTC.

V and J are TRBV4-2 and TRBJ2-7, with TRBD2 matching over 12 bases. CDR1 LGHNA and CDR2 YNFKEQ come from the germline V gene. V lost 1 base and J lost 4; bases outside the gene matches: 14. CDR3 length equals 19 residues. The CDR3 reads CASSQGLAGGDLQIYEQYF. CDR3 nucleotides: TGTGCCAGCAGCCAAGGTCTAGCGGGAGGGGACCTGCAAATTTACGAGCAGTACTTC.

CDR3 in DNA: TGTGCCAGCTCCGCCCAGGGACTAGCGGGAGCTTACAATGAGCAGTTCTTC. Protein: CASSAQGLAGAYNEQFF. The chain is built from TRBV18 and TRBJ2-1, with 14 nucleotides matching TRBD2. Germline V gene data show CDR1 as KGHSH and CDR2 as LQKENI. Trimming cost V 6 bases and J 4 bases; bases outside gene matches: 8. The CDR3 runs 17 residues. Combining the CDR3 with reference TRBV18 and TRBJ2-1 gives the whole variable domain NAGVMQNPRHLVRRRGQEARLRCSPMKGHSHVYWYRQLPEEGLKFMVYLQKENIIDESGMPKERFSAEFPKEGPSILRIQQVVRGDSAAYFCASSAQGLAGAYNEQFFGPGTRLTVL.

This clone appeared once. The gene calls are TRBV7-2 and TRBJ2-5; D remains unclear. CDR1 is SGHTA, CDR2 FQGNSA, per germline. This CDR3 contains 15 residues. The V gene lost 5 bases and the J gene lost 1 base, with 14 bases spanning the gap. As DNA, the CDR3 is TGTGCCAGCAGCCCTACGGGTGGTTCCCAAGAGACCCAGTACTTC. Amino acids: CASSPTGGSQETQYF.

The J gene is TRBJ2-3, the V gene TRBV13, with TRBD1 identical over 7 bases. V was clipped by 5 bases and J by 0 bases; unmatched bases: 8. This CDR3 spans 16 amino acids. Per the germline V gene, CDR1 is PRHDT and CDR2 is FYEKMQ (reference sequence). CDR3 protein: CASSLNRGVSTDTQYF. In DNA form, the CDR3 reads TGTGCCAGCAGCCTAAACAGGGGTGTGAGCACAGATACGCAGTATTTT.

The chain uses TRBV5-1 and TRBJ2-7; D not certain. V shed 0 bases and J shed 1 base, with 14 bases lying between them. This CDR3 has 16 amino acids. Germline CDR1 is SGHRS and CDR2 is YFSETQ. The CDR3 loop is CASSLAPSSLSYEQYF. Written as DNA, the CDR3 is TGCGCCAGCAGCTTGGCACCCAGTTCTTTGTCCTACGAGCAGTACTTC. Full variable domain (outside the CDR3, taken from reference TRBV5-1 and TRBJ2-7): KAGVTQTPRYLIKTRGQQVTLSCSPISGHRSVSWYQQTPGQGLQFLFEYFSETQRNKGNFPGRFSGRQFSNSRSEMNVSTLELGDSALYLCASSLAPSSLSYEQYFGPGTRLTVT.

This clone turned up a few times. The V call is TRBV27, the J call TRBJ2-6; the match to TRBD1 covers 12 bases. The CDR3 has 16 amino acids. Germline loops: CDR1 MNHEY, CDR2 SMNVEV (reference sequence). V gave up 5 bases and J gave up 3 bases; unmatched junction bases: 2. This CDR3 reads CASSGTGGYGANVLTF. The CDR3 DNA reads TGTGCCAGCAGTGGGACAGGGGGCTATGGGGCCAACGTCCTGACTTTC.

The chain combines TRBV5-3 with TRBJ2-7, with TRBD1 matching 10 bases. TRBV5-3 is an ORF, and what it does is uncertain. Losses at the gene ends were 0 bases for V and 0 bases for J; bases not matched to a gene: 15. The CDR3 totals 20 residues. In DNA form, the CDR3 reads TGTGCCAGAAGCTTGGCCCCCCGGGACAGGGGTGCATCTTTCTCCTACGAGCAGTACTTC. It codes for CARSLAPRDRGASFSYEQYF.

This rearrangement joins TRBV7-8 to TRBJ2-2, with TRBD1 matching over 8 bases. V lost 3 bases to trimming and J lost 2 bases; unmatched junction nucleotides: 5. Germline CDR1 reads SGHVS; CDR2 reads FQNEAQ. CDR3 length: 16 amino acids. CDR3 protein: CASSLGTGLNTGELFF. CDR3 nucleotides: TGTGCCAGCAGCTTGGGGACAGGACTAAACACCGGGGAGCTGTTTTTT.

The gene calls are TRBV5-1 and TRBJ2-1; TRBD1 aligns across 8 bases. The ends lost 0 bases at V and 4 bases at J; junction bases unmatched: 3. Germline values: CDR1 SGHRS, CDR2 YFSETQ. CDR3 length equals 15 residues. CDR3 nucleotides: TGCGCCAGCAGCTTGGCAGGGGGCTATTACAATGAGCAGTTCTTC. Its translation is CASSLAGGYYNEQFF.

The rearrangement joins TRBV7-6 to TRBJ1-1, with a possible D match to TRBD1 (6 bases). The CDR3 contains 16 residues. Germline CDR1 SGHVS, CDR2 FNYEAQ. The V and J ends lost 2 bases and 1 base respectively, with 14 bases between them. The DNA of the CDR3 is TGTGCCAGCAGCTTAATCGGGGGGCCACCGAACACTGAAGCTTTCTTT. Translated: CASSLIGGPPNTEAFF.